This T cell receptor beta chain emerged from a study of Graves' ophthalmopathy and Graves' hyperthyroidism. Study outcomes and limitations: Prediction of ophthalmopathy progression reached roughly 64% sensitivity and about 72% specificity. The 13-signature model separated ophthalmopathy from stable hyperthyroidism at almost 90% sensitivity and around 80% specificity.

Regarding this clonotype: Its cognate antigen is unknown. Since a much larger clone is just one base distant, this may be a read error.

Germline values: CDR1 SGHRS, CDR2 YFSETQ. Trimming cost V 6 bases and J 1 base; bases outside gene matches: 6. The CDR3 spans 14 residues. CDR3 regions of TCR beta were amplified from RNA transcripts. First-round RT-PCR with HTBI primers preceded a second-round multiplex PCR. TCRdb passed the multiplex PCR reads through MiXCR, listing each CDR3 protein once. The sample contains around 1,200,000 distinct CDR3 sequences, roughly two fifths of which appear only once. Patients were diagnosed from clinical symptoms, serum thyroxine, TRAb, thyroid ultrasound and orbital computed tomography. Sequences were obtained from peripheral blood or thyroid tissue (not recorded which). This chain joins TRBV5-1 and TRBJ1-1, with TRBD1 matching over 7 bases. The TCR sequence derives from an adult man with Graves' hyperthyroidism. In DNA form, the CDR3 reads TGCGCCAGCAAGGGACAGACCAAGAACACTGAAGCTTTCTTT. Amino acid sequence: CASKGQTKNTEAFF.